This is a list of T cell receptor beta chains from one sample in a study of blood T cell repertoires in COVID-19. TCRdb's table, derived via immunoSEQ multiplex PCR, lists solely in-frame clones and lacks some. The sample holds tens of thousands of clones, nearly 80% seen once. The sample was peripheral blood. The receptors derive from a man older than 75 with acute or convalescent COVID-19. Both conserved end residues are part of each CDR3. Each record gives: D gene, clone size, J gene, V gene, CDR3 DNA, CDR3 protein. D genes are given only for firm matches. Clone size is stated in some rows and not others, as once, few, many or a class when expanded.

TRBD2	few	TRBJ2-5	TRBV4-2	TGTGCCAGCAGCGTAAGCCCTAGCGGGGAAACACAAGAGACCCAGTACTTC	CASSVSPSGETQETQYF
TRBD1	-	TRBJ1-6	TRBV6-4	TGTGCCAGCAGTGACGGGACAGTGAATAATTCACCCCTCCACTTT	CASSDGTVNNSPLHF
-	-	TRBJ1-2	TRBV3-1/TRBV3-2	TGTGCCAGCAGCCCCCGGGGGGTAGTGGATGGCTACACCTTC	CASSPRGVVDGYTF
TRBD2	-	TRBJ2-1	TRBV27	TGTGCCAGCAGTACGGATTCTAGCGGGGGGGCCAATGAGCAGTTCTTC	CASSTDSSGGANEQFF
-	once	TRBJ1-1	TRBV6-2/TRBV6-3	TGTGCCAGCAGCCCACAGAACCCAGCAAAGGCTTTCTTT	CASSPQNPAKAFF
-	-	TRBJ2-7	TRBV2	TGTGCCAGCAGTTACGGCACCGGGGATTCCGAGCAGTACTTC	CASSYGTGDSEQYF
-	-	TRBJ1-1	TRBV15	TGTGCCACCAGCAACAGAATGAACACTGAAGCTTTCTTT	CATSNRMNTEAFF
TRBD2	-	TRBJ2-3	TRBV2	TGTGCCAGCAGGGTTGGACTAGCGACAGATACGCAGTATTTT	CASRVGLATDTQYF
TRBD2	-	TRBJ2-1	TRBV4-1	TGCGCCAGCAGCTTGGGGGCTAGCGGGGGTCACAATGAGCAGTTCTTC	CASSLGASGGHNEQFF
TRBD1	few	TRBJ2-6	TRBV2	TGTGCCAGCAGTGTTGGGGGGACAGGGATAGCCGGGGCCAACGTCCTGACTTTC	CASSVGGTGIAGANVLTF
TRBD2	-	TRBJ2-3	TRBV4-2	TGTGCCAGCAGCCAAGACGGGGGGGACACAGATACGCAGTATTTT	CASSQDGGDTDTQYF
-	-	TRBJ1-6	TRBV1	TGCACCAGCCTCGGGGGGTGTAGGAGTTCACCCCTCCACTTT	CTSLGGCRSSPLHF
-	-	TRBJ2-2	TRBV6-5	TGTGCCAGCAGTTGGGCAGGTGACACCGGGGAGCTGTTTTTT	CASSWAGDTGELFF
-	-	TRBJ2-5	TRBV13	TGTGCCAGCAGCTTATCTACAGGACAAGAGACCCAGTACTTC	CASSLSTGQETQYF
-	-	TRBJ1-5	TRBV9	TGTGCCAGCAGCGTAGGCGCGGCCGAGCCCCAGCATTTT	CASSVGAAEPQHF